The 12 T cell receptor beta chains listed next were all sequenced from one sample in a study of glioma-infiltrating T cells. Amplification of TCR alpha and beta CDR3 regions from RNA used iRepertoire nested multiplex PCR. TCRdb passed the multiplex PCR reads through MiXCR, listing each CDR3 protein once. The table lists about 130,000 distinct CDR3 sequences, roughly a quarter of them singletons, with around 28% in the top ten. Input material: glioma tissue, nonneoplastic brain tissue, or PBMCs (not recorded which). All receptors derive from a human donor with low-grade glioma or glioblastoma, undergoing nonglioma brain surgery, or in good health (not recorded which).

The sample holds a few counts of this clonotype. This chain links TRBV27 with TRBJ2-3; no clear D gene. This CDR3 is 14 amino acids long. The V end was cut by 3 bases, the J end by 2 bases, with 9 bases between. Per germline, CDR1 MNHEY and CDR2 SMNVEV (reference sequence). The CDR3 DNA sequence: TGTGCCAGCAGTTTGGAACCCCTCACAGATACGCAGTATTTT. The encoded protein is CASSLEPLTDTQYF.

Details on this clonotype: This sequence may be a read error, since a much larger clone differs from it by one base. The chain has TRBV7-9 and TRBJ2-7; D gene ambiguous. Germline V gene sequence: CDR1 SEHNR, CDR2 FQNEAQ (reference sequence). This CDR3 comprises 11 residues. The CDR3 loop is CAGSLASEQYV. CDR3 nucleotide sequence: TGTGCCGGCAGCTTAGCAAGCGAGCAGTACGTC.

The sample holds many counts of this clonotype. J is TRBJ2-7 and V is TRBV20-1, with D perhaps TRBD1 or TRBD2 (5 bases each). The CDR3 runs 13 residues. V lost 4 bases to trimming and J lost 5 bases, with 15 bases between them. CDR1 and CDR2 (germline): DFQATT, SNEGSKA (reference sequence). The CDR3 reads CSATPGPAHEQYV. The CDR3 nucleotides are TGCAGTGCTACCCCGGGACCCGCCCACGAGCAGTACGTC.

The chain combines TRBV4-1 with TRBJ1-3; 8 bases fit TRBD1. Unmatched junction bases numbered 13, after V lost 4 bases and J lost 2 bases. Looked up from germline, CDR1 is MGHRA and CDR2 is YSYEKL. The length of the CDR3 is 18 residues. In DNA form, the CDR3 reads TGCGCCAGCAGCCGGGGGACAGGTACAAATTACGCTGGAAACACCATATATTTT. It translates to CASSRGTGTNYAGNTIYF.

Of note for this clonotype: A read error may account for a junction end that differs from germline. The chain is built from TRBV19 and TRBJ2-1, with D unresolved. The germline CDR1 and CDR2 sequences are LNHDA and SQIVND (reference sequence). The CDR3 runs 11 residues. The CDR3 protein is CASSSYDEQFF. The CDR3 DNA reads TGTGCCAGTAGTTCCTACGATGAGCAGTTCTTC.

This clonotype has just a few counts. The rearrangement joins TRBV14 to TRBJ2-3; unclear D gene. This CDR3 is 12 amino acids long. V was pared by 3 bases and J by 6 bases, with 7 bases between. The germline V gene has CDR1 SGHDN and CDR2 FVKESK. The CDR3 nucleotides are TGTGCCAGCAGCCACGGCCGGGATACGCAGTATTTT. Its translation is CASSHGRDTQYF. Full variable domain (remainder filled in from reference TRBV14 and TRBJ2-3): EAGVTQFPSHSVIEKGQTVTLRCDPISGHDNLYWYRRVMGKEIKFLLHFVKESKQDESGMPNNRFLAERTGGTYSTLKVQPAELEDSGVYFCASSHGRDTQYFGPGTRLTVL.

This clonotype was observed a few times. V usage is TRBV6-1 and J usage is TRBJ2-3; the match to TRBD2 covers 11 bases. The germline V gene encodes CDR1 MNHNS and CDR2 SASEGT. J was trimmed by 4 bases and V by 6 bases; bases with no gene match: 6. There are 15 residues in the CDR3. CDR3 region: CASRKLAGDADTQYF. The DNA of the CDR3 is TGTGCCAGCAGAAAACTAGCGGGGGACGCAGATACGCAGTATTTT.

The V call is TRBV7-2, the J call TRBJ2-2; D gene unclear. The CDR3 extends over 12 amino acids. V lost 5 bases and J lost 13, with 14 bases in between. Germline assignment: CDR1 SGHTA and CDR2 FQGNSA. CDR3 nucleotide sequence: TGTGCCAGCAGCACACAAGACGGCGGGCTGTTTTTT. Translating gives CASSTQDGGLFF.

Note on this clonotype: This may be a read error, as it is one base from a much larger clone. The J gene is TRBJ1-5, the V gene TRBV20-1; D may be TRBD1 (6 bases). This CDR3 is 13 amino acids long. Per germline, CDR1 DFQATT and CDR2 SNEGSKA (reference sequence). CDR3 DNA: TGCCGTGCTCAGGGGAGTAGCAATCAGCCCCAGCATTTT. It encodes CRAQGSSNQPQHF.

V gene TRBV20-1 combines with J gene TRBJ2-2; D ambiguous. Germline CDR1 is DFQATT and CDR2 is SNEGSKA (reference sequence). This CDR3 has 13 amino acids. V shed 4 bases and J shed 7 bases, with 13 bases lying between them. The CDR3 DNA sequence: TGCAGTGCTATGGCAGACCCCAGCGGGGAGCTGTTTTTT. It translates to CSAMADPSGELFF.

In its sample, this clonotype was seen many times. The chain has TRBV6-6 and TRBJ1-1; the D gene is possibly TRBD1 (6 bases). The CDR3 is made up of 17 amino acids. The V gene lost 0 bases and the J gene lost 0 bases, with 14 bases spanning the gap. The V gene's germline CDR1 is MNHNY and CDR2 SVGAGI (reference sequence). The CDR3 is CASSYSVRQAMNTEAFF. CDR3 DNA sequence: TGTGCCAGCAGTTACTCTGTCCGACAGGCTATGAACACTGAAGCTTTCTTT.

This clonotype has more than one count but fewer than ten. The chain employs TRBV7-6 and TRBJ1-3, with D perhaps TRBD1 (5 bases). Looked up from germline, CDR1 is SGHVS and CDR2 is FNYEAQ. The CDR3 has 14 residues. Trimming took 5 bases from V and 9 from J, leaving 17 bases between them. CDR3 residues: CASSLGRGWSTIYF. CDR3 coding DNA: TGTGCCAGCAGCCTGGGGAGGGGATGGAGCACCATATATTTT.